This TCR beta chain was recovered during a study of T cell responses to AZD1222 COVID-19 vaccine. To note about this clone: The antigen is undetermined.

Clones were sequenced by immunoSEQ multiplex PCR, and TCRdb holds only the in-frame ones, with some missing. Altogether over 140,000 clones are present, roughly 90% being singletons, with the ten largest covering roughly 5%. Findings and caveats of the study: Among the donors, most were white British and more were female, and clonal diversity was possibly underestimated. Two AZD1222 administrations were followed by greater Spike-specific TCR breadth and depth.

The ends were cut back, 5 bases at V and 4 bases at J, with 12 bases in the middle. The length of the CDR3 is 14 residues. CDR1 and CDR2 from the germline V gene are MDHEN and SYDVKM. The TCR was taken from an adult in good health. Here the sequenced sample was peripheral blood, taken on day 0 of AZD1222 vaccination. This chain uses TRBV28 with TRBJ2-1; possibly TRBD1 for D (6 bases). The CDR3 DNA reads TGTGCCAGCAGTCCTCAACAGGGTTACAATGAGCAGTTCTTC. Encoded protein: CASSPQQGYNEQFF.